The entry that follows covers one TCR beta chain sequence. Its antigen is not identified. The sample originates from a study of monozygotic twins with inflammatory bowel disease. General study findings and limits: Varied immunosuppressive treatments among patients may have increased repertoire variability. No detectable difference in repertoire similarity separated concordant from discordant twins, possibly as a result of limited power.

CDR3 size: 15 residues. Germline V gene lookup returns CDR1 SGHRS and CDR2 YFSETQ. Across eight separate reactions for each sample, cDNA was made. TCRdb re-analyzed the 5' RACE reads; it lists each CDR3 protein once, without DNA. The data include 110,000 to 150,000 distinct CDR3 sequences; the top ten clones carry roughly 1.2%. Phlebotomy per donor yielded a single 2.5 ml blood sample. Sequenced: blood. This chain uses TRBV5-1 with TRBJ1-2; TCRdb's D call of TRBD1 is untestable without DNA. This receptor was taken from a human donor with ulcerative colitis or Crohn's disease, or a healthy co-twin of an affected twin (not recorded which). CDR3 residues: CASSLTRDRTRGYTF.